This T cell receptor beta chain originates from a study of blood T cell repertoires in COVID-19. Study in general: Acute and convalescent COVID-19 samples came from the United States, Italy and Spain. T cells, B-cell-depleted T cells, or PBMCs provided the cDNA or gDNA that served as material.

Original analysis: Estimation of nucleated cell counts was performed using reference gene primer amplification. Method: immunoSEQ multiplex PCR; TCRdb's copy keeps in-frame clones and lacks some. V, J and clone size reflect that table, while D and trimming were determined from the DNA. The table shows roughly 250,000 clones, with roughly 84% occurring only once. Trimming stripped 8 bases from V and 4 bases from J, with 8 bases between. This CDR3 region has 12 residues. CDR1 is MNHEY, CDR2 SMNVEV, per germline (reference sequence). The receptor was derived from a woman aged 40-49 years who had recovered from COVID-19. The chain employs TRBV27 and TRBJ2-2, with D possibly TRBD1 on 5 matching bases. Source material: peripheral blood. The CDR3 nucleotides are TGTGCCAGCCAGGGCGTCACCGGGGAGCTGTTTTTT. The encoded protein is CASQGVTGELFF.